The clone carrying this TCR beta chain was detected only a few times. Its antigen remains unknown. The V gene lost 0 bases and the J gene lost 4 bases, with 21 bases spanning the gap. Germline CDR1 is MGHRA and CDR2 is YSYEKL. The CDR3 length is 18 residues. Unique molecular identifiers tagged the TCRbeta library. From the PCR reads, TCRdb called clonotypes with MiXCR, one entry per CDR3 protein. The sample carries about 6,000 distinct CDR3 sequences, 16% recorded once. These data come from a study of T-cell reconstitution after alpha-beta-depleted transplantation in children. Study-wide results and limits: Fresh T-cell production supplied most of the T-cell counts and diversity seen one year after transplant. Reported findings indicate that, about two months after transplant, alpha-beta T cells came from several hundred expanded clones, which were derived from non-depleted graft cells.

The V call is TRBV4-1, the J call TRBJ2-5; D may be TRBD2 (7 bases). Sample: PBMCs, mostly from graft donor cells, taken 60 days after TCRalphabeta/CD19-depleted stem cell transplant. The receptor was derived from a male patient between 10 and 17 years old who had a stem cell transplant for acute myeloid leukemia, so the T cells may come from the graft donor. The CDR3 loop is CASSQDQGTGGWGETQYF. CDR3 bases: TGCGCCAGCAGCCAAGATCAGGGGACGGGAGGATGGGGAGAGACCCAGTACTTC.